The 9 T cell receptor beta chains in this list originate from one sample, sequenced in a study of blood T cells in healthy people across ages. It was with a sample-barcoded 5' primer and a J-beta primer mix that a second PCR of roughly 7 to 12 cycles was run. In TCRdb, the 5' RACE reads were re-called with MiXCR into one record per CDR3 protein. The profile shows hundreds of thousands of distinct CDR3 sequences, around 25% of them singletons. These data were also reused for a study on T cells of mothers and their children.

The sample consisted of blood. The origin of the receptors is a boy between 10 and 17 years old in good health.

This clonotype was counted only a few times. This chain uses TRBV13 with TRBJ2-1, with 16 bases fitting TRBD2. Per the germline V gene, CDR1 is PRHDT and CDR2 is FYEKMQ (reference sequence). The CDR3 is 16 amino acids. Trimming took 5 bases from V and 8 from J; bases not matched to a gene: 6. The CDR3 loop reads CASSPGLAGGMYEQFF. The DNA for the CDR3 is TGTGCCAGCAGCCCGGGACTAGCGGGGGGGATGTATGAGCAGTTCTTC.

CDR3 residues: CASSLGLSGEQYF. The CDR3, as DNA: TGCGCCAGCAGCTTGGGGCTATCCGGCGAGCAGTACTTC. The chain joins TRBV5-1 to TRBJ2-7, with D hard to call. The CDR3 contains 13 residues. Per the germline V gene, CDR1 is SGHRS and CDR2 is YFSETQ. Trimming cost V 0 bases and J 6 bases, with 10 bases left between them.

This clonotype was counted a few times. This could be a read error, since a much larger clone is one nucleotide away. This sequence joins TRBV6-5 and TRBJ1-2; D perhaps matches TRBD1 (5 bases). Germline CDR1 is MNHEY and CDR2 is SVGAGI. V was shortened by 5 bases and J by 2 bases, with 9 bases between the two germline ends. This CDR3 region has 13 residues. The DNA of the CDR3 is TGTGCCAGCAGTGACCGGGACAACTATGGCTACACCTTC. Amino acids: CASSDRDNYGYTF.

The chain employs TRBV20-1 and TRBJ2-4, with TRBD1 matching 8 bases. The junction had 2 bases not matched to a gene; V was cut back by 0 bases and J by 4 bases. The CDR3 extends over 14 amino acids. Looked up from germline, CDR1 is DFQATT and CDR2 is SNEGSKA (reference sequence). CDR3 region: CSARDRQGKNIQYF. As DNA, the CDR3 is TGCAGTGCTAGAGATCGACAGGGGAAAAACATTCAGTACTTC.

This clonotype was seen a handful of times. The rearrangement links TRBV27 to TRBJ1-1; D ambiguous. With 4 bases removed from V and 1 base from J, the gap between germline ends came to 13 bases. Per germline, CDR1 MNHEY and CDR2 SMNVEV (reference sequence). The CDR3 extends over 15 amino acids. The CDR3 spells CASSSPASQNTEAFF. CDR3 DNA sequence: TGTGCCAGCAGTTCGCCAGCGTCACAGAACACTGAAGCTTTCTTT.

V gene TRBV3-1 combines with J gene TRBJ2-5; 9 nucleotides agree with TRBD2. Germline values: CDR1 LGHDT, CDR2 YNNKEL (reference sequence). The CDR3 loop spans 15 amino acids. Losses at the gene ends were 4 bases for V and 1 base for J; bases not matched to a gene: 4. The CDR3 coding sequence is TGTGCCAGCAGCCGTAAGACTAGCGGCCAAGAGACCCAGTACTTC. Translation gives CASSRKTSGQETQYF.

This rearrangement joins TRBV20-1 to TRBJ1-1; weak D call: TRBD1 (5 bases). With 5 bases removed from V and 0 bases from J, the gap between germline ends came to 19 bases. Germline V gene data show CDR1 as DFQATT and CDR2 as SNEGSKA (reference sequence). The CDR3 has 16 amino acids. The CDR3 nucleotides read TGCAGTGCTCCTCCCGCGCGACAGTACATGAACACTGAAGCTTTCTTT. It specifies CSAPPARQYMNTEAFF.

The chain joins TRBV6-6 to TRBJ2-7, with a weak D call TRBD1 (5 bases). V gave up 6 bases and J gave up 1 base, with 13 bases separating them. Germline lookup yields CDR1 MNHNY and CDR2 SVGAGI (reference sequence). This CDR3 has 14 amino acids. The CDR3 bases are TGTGCCAGCAGCGCCCGGGCAGGGTCCTACGAGCAGTACTTC. Residues: CASSARAGSYEQYF.

The V gene is TRBV14, the J gene TRBJ2-5, with TRBD1 matching 8 bases. The germline CDR1 and CDR2 sequences are SGHDN and FVKESK. Trimming took 5 bases from V and 5 from J; bases not matched to a gene: 7. The CDR3 contains 14 residues. CDR3 in DNA: TGTGCCAGCAGCTACCAGGGGGCGGCGGAGACCCAGTACTTC. Its translation: CASSYQGAAETQYF. Filled out from reference TRBV14 and TRBJ2-5, the complete variable domain reads EAGVTQFPSHSVIEKGQTVTLRCDPISGHDNLYWYRRVMGKEIKFLLHFVKESKQDESGMPNNRFLAERTGGTYSTLKVQPAELEDSGVYFCASSYQGAAETQYFGPGTRLLVL.